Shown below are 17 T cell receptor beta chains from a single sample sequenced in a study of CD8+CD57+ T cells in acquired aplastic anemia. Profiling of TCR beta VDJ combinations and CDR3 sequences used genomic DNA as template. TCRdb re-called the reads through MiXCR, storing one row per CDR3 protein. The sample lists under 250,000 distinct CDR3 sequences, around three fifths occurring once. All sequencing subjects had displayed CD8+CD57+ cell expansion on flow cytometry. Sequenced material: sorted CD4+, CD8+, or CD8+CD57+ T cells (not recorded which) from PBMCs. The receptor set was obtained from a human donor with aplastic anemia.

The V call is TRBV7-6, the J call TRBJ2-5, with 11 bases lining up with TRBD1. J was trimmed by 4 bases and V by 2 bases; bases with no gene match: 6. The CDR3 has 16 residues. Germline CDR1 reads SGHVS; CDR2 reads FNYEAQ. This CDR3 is CASSLTGTGGGETQYF. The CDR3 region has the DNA TGTGCCAGCAGCTTAACCGGGACAGGGGGTGGAGAGACCCAGTACTTC.

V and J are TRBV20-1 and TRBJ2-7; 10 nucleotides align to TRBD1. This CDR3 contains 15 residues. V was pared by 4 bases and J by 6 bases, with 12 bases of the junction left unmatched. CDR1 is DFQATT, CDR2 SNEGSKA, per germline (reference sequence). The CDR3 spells CSATRLGTGVVEQYF. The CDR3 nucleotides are TGCAGTGCTACTAGGCTCGGGACAGGGGTGGTCGAGCAGTACTTC.

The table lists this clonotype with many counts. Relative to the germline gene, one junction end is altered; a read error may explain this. CDR3 DNA: TGTGCTAGCAGCTTAGGGACCGGGGAGCTGTTTTTT. This gives the protein CASSLGTGELFF. The genes are TRBV7-7 and TRBJ2-2; no definite D call. There are 12 residues in the CDR3. The V gene's germline CDR1 is SSHAT and CDR2 FNYEAQ (reference sequence).

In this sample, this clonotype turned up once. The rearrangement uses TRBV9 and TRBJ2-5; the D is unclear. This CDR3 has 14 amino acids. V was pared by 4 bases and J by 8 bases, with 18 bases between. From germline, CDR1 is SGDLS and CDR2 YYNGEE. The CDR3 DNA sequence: TGTGCCAGCAGCCCAGGCTCGGGTTCGGAAACCCAGTACTTC. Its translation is CASSPGSGSETQYF.

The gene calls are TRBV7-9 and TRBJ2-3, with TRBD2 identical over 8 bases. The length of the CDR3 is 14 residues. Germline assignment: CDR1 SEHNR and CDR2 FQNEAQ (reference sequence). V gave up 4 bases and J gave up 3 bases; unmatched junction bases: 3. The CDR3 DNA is TGTGCCAGCAGCTCGGGACTAGGAACAGATACGCAGTATTTT. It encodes CASSSGLGTDTQYF.

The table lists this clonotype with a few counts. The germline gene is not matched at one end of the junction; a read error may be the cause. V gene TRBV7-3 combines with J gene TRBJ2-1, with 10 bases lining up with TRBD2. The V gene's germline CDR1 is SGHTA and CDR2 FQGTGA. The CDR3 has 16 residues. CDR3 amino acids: CASSQAGLAGVGEQFF. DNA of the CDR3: TGCGCCAGCAGCCAAGCTGGGCTAGCGGGAGTTGGGGAGCAGTTCTTC.

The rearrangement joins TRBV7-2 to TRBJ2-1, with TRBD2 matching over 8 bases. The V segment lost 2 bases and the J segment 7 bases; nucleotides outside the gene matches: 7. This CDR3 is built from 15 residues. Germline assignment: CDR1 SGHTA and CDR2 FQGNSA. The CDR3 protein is CASSLLAGRWNEQFF. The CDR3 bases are TGTGCCAGCAGCTTACTAGCGGGCCGTTGGAATGAGCAGTTCTTC.

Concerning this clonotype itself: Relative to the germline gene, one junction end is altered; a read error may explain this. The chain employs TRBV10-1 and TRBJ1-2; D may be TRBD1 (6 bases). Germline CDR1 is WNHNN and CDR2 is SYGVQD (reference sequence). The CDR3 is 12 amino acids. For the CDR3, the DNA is TGCGCCAGCATTGAGGGGGTAAGAGGCTACACCTTC. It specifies CASIEGVRGYTF.

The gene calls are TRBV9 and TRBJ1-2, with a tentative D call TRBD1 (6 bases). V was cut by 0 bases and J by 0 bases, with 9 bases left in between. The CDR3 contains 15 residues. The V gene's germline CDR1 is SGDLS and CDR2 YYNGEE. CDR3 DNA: TGTGCCAGCAGCGTAGACAGGGAGACTAACTATGGCTACACCTTC. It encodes CASSVDRETNYGYTF.

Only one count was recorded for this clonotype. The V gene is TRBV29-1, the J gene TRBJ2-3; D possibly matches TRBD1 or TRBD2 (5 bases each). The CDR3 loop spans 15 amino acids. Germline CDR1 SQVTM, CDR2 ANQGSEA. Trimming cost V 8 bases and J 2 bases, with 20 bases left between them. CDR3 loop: CSPKPRGGPTDTQYF. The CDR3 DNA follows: TGCAGCCCTAAACCTCGTGGGGGTCCCACAGATACGCAGTATTTT.

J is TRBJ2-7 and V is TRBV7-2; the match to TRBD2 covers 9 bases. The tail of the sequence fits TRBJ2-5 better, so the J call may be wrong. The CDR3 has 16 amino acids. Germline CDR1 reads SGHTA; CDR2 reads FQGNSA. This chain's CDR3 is CASSLALAGGRETQYF. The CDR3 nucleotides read TGTGCCAGCAGCTTAGCGTTGGCGGGGGGGCGCGAGACCCAGTACTTC.

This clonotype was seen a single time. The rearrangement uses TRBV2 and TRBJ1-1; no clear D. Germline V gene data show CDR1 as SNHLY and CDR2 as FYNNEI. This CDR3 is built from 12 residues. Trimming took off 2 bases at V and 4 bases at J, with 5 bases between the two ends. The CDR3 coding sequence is TGTGCCAGCAGTGAAATGGGCACTGAAGCTTTCTTT. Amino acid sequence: CASSEMGTEAFF.

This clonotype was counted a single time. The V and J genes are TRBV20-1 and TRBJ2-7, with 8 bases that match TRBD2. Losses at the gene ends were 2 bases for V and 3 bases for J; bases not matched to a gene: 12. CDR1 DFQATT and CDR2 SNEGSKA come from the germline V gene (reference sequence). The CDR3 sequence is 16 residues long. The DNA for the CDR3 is TGCAGTGCTAGAAAGGGAGCCAGCGGGAGTCTCTACGAGCAGTACTTC. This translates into CSARKGASGSLYEQYF.

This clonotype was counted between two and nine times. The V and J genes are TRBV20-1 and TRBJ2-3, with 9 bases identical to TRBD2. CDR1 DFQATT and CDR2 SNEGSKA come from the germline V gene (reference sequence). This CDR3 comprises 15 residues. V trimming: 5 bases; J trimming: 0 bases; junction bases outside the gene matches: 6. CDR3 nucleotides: TGCAGTGCTCACCGACTAGCGGAGAGCACAGATACGCAGTATTTT. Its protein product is CSAHRLAESTDTQYF.

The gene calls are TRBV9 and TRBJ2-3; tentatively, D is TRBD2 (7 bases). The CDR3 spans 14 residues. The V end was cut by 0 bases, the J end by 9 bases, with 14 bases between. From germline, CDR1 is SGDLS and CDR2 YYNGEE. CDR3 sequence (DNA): TGTGCCAGCAGCGTAGACAGAGGGGGGGACACGCAGTATTTT. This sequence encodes CASSVDRGGDTQYF. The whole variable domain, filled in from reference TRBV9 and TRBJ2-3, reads DSGVTQTPKHLITATGQRVTLRCSPRSGDLSVYWYQQSLDQGLQFLIQYYNGEERAKGNILERFSAQQFPDLHSELNLSSLELGDSALYFCASSVDRGGDTQYFGPGTRLTVL.

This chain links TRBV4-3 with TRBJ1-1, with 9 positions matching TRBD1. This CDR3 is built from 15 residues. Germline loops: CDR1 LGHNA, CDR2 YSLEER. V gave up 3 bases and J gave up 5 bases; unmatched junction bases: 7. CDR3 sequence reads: CASSHLQGARTEAFF. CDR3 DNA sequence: TGCGCCAGCAGCCACCTACAGGGGGCTAGAACTGAAGCTTTCTTT.

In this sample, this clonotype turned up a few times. CDR3 sequence reads: CATSDSDKPFTDTQYF. CDR3 nucleotides: TGTGCCACCAGTGATTCCGACAAGCCCTTCACAGATACGCAGTATTTT. The chain joins TRBV24-1 to TRBJ2-3; D not certain. In germline, CDR1 is KGHDR, CDR2 SFDVKD. V lost 2 bases and J 2 bases, leaving 13 bases between the germline ends. The CDR3 spans 16 residues.